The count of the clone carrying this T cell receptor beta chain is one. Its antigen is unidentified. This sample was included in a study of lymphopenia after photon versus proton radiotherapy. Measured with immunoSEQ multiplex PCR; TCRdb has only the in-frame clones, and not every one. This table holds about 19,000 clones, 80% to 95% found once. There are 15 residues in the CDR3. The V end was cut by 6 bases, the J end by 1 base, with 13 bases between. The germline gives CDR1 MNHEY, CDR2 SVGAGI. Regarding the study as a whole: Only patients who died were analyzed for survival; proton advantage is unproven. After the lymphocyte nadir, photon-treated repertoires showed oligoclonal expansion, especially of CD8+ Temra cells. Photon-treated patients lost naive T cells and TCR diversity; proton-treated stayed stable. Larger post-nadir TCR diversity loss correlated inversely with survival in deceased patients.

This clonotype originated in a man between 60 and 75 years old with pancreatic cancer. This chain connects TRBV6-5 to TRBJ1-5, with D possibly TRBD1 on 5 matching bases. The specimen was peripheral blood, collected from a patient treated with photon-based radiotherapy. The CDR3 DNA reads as TGTGCCAGCAGACCTCAAAGGGGAAGCAATCAGCCCCAGCATTTT. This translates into CASRPQRGSNQPQHF.